A selection of T cell receptor beta chains follows, all from one sample in a study of identical twins. Using its own MiXCR run on the 5' RACE reads, TCRdb lists one record per CDR3 protein. In the table there are 350,000 to 600,000 distinct CDR3 sequences, 12% to 15% of which are singletons. Another study also made use of these data, one on yellow fever vaccine responses in identical twins.

Input material: CD4+ T cells sorted from blood. The source is a woman aged 18-35 years in good health. Each CDR3 is given with its conserved first and last residue. A D gene is named only where the DNA matches it firmly. Rows give clone size only sometimes, using once, few, many, or a class for an expanded clone.

abundance: -
v_gene: TRBV5-1
j_gene: TRBJ2-1
d_gene: TRBD1
CDR3nt: TGCGCCAGCAGCCGACAGGGGGAAGGGGTCAATGAGCAGTTCTTC
CDR3aa: CASSRQGEGVNEQFF

abundance: -
v_gene: TRBV7-9
j_gene: TRBJ2-1
d_gene: TRBD2
CDR3nt: TGTGCCAGCAGTGAAGCGGGGGGTATCGGAGTCAATGAGCAGTTCTTC
CDR3aa: CASSEAGGIGVNEQFF

abundance: few
v_gene: TRBV27
j_gene: TRBJ2-7
d_gene: TRBD1
CDR3nt: TGTGCCAGCAGTCCACTCGTCAGGGGGACAGGGGGAACCCGCTCCTACGAGCAGTACTTC
CDR3aa: CASSPLVRGTGGTRSYEQYF

abundance: many
v_gene: TRBV10-3
j_gene: TRBJ1-4
d_gene: -
CDR3nt: TGTGCCATCAGTTCTACAGGAGGGGAAAAACTGTTTTTT
CDR3aa: CAISSTGGEKLFF

abundance: -
v_gene: TRBV24-1
j_gene: TRBJ2-2
d_gene: TRBD2
CDR3nt: TGTGCCACCAGTGACCCCGGACTAGCGGGGACCGGGGAGCTGTTTTTT
CDR3aa: CATSDPGLAGTGELFF

abundance: -
v_gene: TRBV3-1
j_gene: TRBJ2-1
d_gene: TRBD1
CDR3nt: TGTGCCAGCAACAGACAGGGTAGAAACAATGAGCAGTTCTTC
CDR3aa: CASNRQGRNNEQFF

abundance: few
v_gene: TRBV10-3
j_gene: TRBJ2-3
d_gene: -
CDR3nt: TGTGCCATCAGTGGAGAACAGCATAGCACAGATACGCAGTATTTT
CDR3aa: CAISGEQHSTDTQYF

abundance: -
v_gene: TRBV3-1
j_gene: TRBJ2-1
d_gene: -
CDR3nt: TGTGCCAGCAGCTCATCCCTTGATAAAAACAATGAGCAGTTCTTC
CDR3aa: CASSSSLDKNNEQFF

abundance: few
v_gene: TRBV6-2/TRBV6-3
j_gene: TRBJ2-1
d_gene: TRBD2
CDR3nt: TGTGCCAGCAGTCCGATGAGCGGGAGGAGCTCCTACAATGAGCAGTTCTTC
CDR3aa: CASSPMSGRSSYNEQFF

abundance: -
v_gene: TRBV28
j_gene: TRBJ2-7
d_gene: -
CDR3nt: TGTGCCAGCAGTCCGAAAACGCAGAAAATCTACGATTCGGACTTC
CDR3aa: CASSPKTQKIYDSDF

abundance: few
v_gene: TRBV12-3/TRBV12-4
j_gene: TRBJ2-7
d_gene: -
CDR3nt: TGTGCCAGCAGTCCGGGAGGAGACAGGGTAAAGGGCTACGAGCAGTACTTC
CDR3aa: CASSPGGDRVKGYEQYF

abundance: many
v_gene: TRBV29-1
j_gene: TRBJ2-1
d_gene: -
CDR3nt: TGCAGCTGCGGTAGGATCGATGAGCAGTTCTTC
CDR3aa: CSCGRIDEQFF

abundance: once
v_gene: TRBV7-9
j_gene: TRBJ2-1
d_gene: -
CDR3nt: TGTGCCAGCGAAGATGTTGTCGGGTTCACCGATGAGCAGTTCTTC
CDR3aa: CASEDVVGFTDEQFF

abundance: -
v_gene: TRBV28
j_gene: TRBJ2-1
d_gene: TRBD2
CDR3nt: TGTGCCAGCAGTCAAACTAGCGGGAGTCCCCATGAGCAGTTCTTC
CDR3aa: CASSQTSGSPHEQFF

abundance: -
v_gene: TRBV29-1
j_gene: TRBJ1-4
d_gene: -
CDR3nt: TGCAGTGCCAGAGAGTTTAATGAAAAACTGTTTTTT
CDR3aa: CSAREFNEKLFF

abundance: few
v_gene: TRBV7-9
j_gene: TRBJ2-7
d_gene: -
CDR3nt: TGTGCCAGCAGCTTCCAGGGGGAGCAGTACTTC
CDR3aa: CASSFQGEQYF